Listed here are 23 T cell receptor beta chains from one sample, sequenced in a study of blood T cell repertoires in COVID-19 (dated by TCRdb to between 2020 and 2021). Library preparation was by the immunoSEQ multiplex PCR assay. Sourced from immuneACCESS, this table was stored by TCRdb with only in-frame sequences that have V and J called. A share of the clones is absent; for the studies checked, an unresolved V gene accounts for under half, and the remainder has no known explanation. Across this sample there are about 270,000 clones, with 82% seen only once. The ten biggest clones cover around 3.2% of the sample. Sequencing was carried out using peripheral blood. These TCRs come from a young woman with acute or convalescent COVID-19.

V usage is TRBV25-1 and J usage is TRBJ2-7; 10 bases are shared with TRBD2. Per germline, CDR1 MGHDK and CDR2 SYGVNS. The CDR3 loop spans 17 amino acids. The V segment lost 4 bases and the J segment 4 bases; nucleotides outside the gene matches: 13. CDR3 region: CASSAPHLAGALYEQYF. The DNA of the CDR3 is TGTGCCAGCAGTGCCCCCCACCTAGCGGGGGCCCTTTACGAGCAGTACTTC.

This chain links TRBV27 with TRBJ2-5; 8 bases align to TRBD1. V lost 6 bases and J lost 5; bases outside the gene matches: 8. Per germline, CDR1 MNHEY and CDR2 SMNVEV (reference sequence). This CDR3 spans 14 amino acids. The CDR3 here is CASRLQGVGETQYF. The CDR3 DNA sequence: TGTGCCAGCAGGTTACAGGGGGTGGGGGAGACCCAGTACTTC.

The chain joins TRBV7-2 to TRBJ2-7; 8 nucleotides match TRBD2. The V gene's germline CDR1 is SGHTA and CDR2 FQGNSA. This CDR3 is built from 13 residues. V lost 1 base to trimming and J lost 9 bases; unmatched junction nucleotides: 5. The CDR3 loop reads CASSLGQAGGQYF. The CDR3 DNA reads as TGTGCCAGCAGCTTAGGCCAGGCGGGGGGGCAGTACTTC.

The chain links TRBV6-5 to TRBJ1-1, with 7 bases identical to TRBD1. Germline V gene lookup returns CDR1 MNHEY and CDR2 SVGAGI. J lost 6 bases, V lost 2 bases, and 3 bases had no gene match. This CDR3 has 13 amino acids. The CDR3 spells CASSYHRGPEAFF. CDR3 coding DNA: TGTGCCAGCAGTTACCACAGGGGACCTGAAGCTTTCTTT.

The DNA for the CDR3 is TGTGCCAGCAGCCTAATCCATGACAGGACGGGAGAGACCCAGTACTTC. This sequence encodes CASSLIHDRTGETQYF. The gene calls are TRBV7-9 and TRBJ2-5; TRBD1 is a possible D gene (6 bases). Germline V gives CDR1 SEHNR, CDR2 FQNEAQ (reference sequence). Trimming took off 5 bases at V and 4 bases at J, with 20 bases between the two ends. The CDR3 has 16 residues. The complete variable domain, with remaining parts taken from reference TRBV7-9 and TRBJ2-5, reads DTGVSQNPRHKITKRGQNVTFRCDPISEHNRLYWYRQTLGQGPEFLTYFQNEAQLEKSRLLSDRFSAERPKGSFSTLEIQRTEQGDSAMYLCASSLIHDRTGETQYFGPGTRLLVL.

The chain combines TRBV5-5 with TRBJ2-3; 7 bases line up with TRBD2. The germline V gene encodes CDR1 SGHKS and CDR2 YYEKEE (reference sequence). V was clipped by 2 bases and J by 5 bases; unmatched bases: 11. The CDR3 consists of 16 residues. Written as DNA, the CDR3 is TGTGCCAGCAGCTTCTTCTCGGCGGGAGCCCAAGATACGCAGTATTTT. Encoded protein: CASSFFSAGAQDTQYF.

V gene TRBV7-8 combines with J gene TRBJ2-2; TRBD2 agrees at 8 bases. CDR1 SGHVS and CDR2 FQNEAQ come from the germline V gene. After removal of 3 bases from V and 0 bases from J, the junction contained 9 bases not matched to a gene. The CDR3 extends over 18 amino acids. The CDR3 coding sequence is TGTGCCAGCAGCTTTAGGGGGGTAGCGGGGACGAACACCGGGGAGCTGTTTTTT. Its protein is CASSFRGVAGTNTGELFF.

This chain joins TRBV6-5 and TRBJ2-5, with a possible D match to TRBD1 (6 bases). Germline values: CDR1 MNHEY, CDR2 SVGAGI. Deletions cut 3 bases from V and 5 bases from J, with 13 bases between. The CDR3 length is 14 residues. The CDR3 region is CASSYYTGLETQYF. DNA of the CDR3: TGTGCCAGCAGTTATTATACAGGGTTGGAGACCCAGTACTTC.

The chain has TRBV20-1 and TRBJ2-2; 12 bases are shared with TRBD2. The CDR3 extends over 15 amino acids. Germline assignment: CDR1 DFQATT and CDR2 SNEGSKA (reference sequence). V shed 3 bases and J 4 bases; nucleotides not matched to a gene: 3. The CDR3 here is CSASPSGRGTGELFF. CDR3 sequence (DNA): TGCAGTGCTAGTCCTAGCGGGAGGGGCACCGGGGAGCTGTTTTTT.

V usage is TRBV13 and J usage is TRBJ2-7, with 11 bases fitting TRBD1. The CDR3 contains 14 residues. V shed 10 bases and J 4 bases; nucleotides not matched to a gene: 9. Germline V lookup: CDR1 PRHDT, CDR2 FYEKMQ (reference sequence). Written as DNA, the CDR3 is TGTGCCACGACGGGACAGGGGGGTGCGTACGAGCAGTACTTC. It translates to CATTGQGGAYEQYF.

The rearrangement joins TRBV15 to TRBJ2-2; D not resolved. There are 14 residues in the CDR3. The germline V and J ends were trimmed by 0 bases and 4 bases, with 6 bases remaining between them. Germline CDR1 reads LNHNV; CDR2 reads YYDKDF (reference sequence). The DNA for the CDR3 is TGTGCCACCAGCAGAGATGCGGCCACCGGGGAGCTGTTTTTT. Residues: CATSRDAATGELFF.

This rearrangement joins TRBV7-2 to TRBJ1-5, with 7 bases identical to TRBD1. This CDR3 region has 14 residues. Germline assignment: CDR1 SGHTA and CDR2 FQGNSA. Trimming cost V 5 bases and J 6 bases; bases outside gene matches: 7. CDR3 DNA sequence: TGTGCCAGCAGCAAACAGGGGCTGGGTCAGCCCCAGCATTTT. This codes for CASSKQGLGQPQHF.

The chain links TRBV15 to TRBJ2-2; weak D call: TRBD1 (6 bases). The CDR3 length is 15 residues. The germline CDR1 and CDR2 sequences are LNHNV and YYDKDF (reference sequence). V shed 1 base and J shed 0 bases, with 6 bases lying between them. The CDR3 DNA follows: TGTGCCACCAGCAGAGGGACAGCGAACACCGGGGAGCTGTTTTTT. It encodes CATSRGTANTGELFF.

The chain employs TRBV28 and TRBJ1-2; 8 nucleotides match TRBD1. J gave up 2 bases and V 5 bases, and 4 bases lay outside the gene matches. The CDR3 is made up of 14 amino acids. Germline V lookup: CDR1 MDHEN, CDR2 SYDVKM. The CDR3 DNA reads TGTGCCAGCAGTCCACAGGGGGTGAACTATGGCTACACCTTC. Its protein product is CASSPQGVNYGYTF.

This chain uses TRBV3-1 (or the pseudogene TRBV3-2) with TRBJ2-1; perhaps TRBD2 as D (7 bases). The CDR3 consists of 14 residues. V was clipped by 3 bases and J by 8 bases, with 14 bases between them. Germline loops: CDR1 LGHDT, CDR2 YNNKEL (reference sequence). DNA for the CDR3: TGTGCCAGCAGCCATCGAGGAGGGGGGGATGAGCAGTTCTTC. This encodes CASSHRGGGDEQFF.

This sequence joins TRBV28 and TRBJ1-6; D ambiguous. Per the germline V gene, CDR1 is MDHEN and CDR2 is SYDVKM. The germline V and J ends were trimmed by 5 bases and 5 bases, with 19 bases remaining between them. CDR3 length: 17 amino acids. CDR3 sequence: CASSTGVGDKNNSPLHF. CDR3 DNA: TGTGCCAGCAGTACTGGAGTGGGTGATAAAAATAATTCACCCCTCCACTTT.

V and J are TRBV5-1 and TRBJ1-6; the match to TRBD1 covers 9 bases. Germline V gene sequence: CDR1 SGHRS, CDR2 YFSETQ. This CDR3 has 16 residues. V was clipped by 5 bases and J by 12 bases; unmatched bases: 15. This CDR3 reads CASSPASGTGMVPLHF. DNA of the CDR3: TGCGCCAGCAGTCCGGCTTCCGGGACAGGGATGGTACCCCTCCACTTT.

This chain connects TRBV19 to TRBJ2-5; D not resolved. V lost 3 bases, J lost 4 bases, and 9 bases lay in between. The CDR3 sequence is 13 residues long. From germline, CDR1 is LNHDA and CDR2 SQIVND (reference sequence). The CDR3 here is CASSISRRETQYF. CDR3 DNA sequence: TGTGCCAGTAGTATTAGTAGAAGAGAGACCCAGTACTTC.

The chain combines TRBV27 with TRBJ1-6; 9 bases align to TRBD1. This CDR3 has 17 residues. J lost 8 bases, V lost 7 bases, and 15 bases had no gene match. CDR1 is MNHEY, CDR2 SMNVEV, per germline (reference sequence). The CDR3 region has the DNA TGTGCCAGCACGGACCCCCGGCCGGGGACAGGGCATTCACCCCTCCACTTT. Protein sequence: CASTDPRPGTGHSPLHF.

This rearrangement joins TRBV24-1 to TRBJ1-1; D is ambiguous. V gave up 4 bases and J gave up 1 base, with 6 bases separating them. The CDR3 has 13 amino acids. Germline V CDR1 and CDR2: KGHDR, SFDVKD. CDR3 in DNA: TGTGCCACCAGTGAGTCGGGGAACACTGAAGCTTTCTTT. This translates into CATSESGNTEAFF.

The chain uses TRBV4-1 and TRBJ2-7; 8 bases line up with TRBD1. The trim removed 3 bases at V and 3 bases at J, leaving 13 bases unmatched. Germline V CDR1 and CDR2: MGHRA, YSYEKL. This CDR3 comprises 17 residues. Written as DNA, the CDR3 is TGCGCCAGCAGCCACTCCACCGGGACAGGTGGAGGCTACGAGCAGTACTTC. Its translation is CASSHSTGTGGGYEQYF.

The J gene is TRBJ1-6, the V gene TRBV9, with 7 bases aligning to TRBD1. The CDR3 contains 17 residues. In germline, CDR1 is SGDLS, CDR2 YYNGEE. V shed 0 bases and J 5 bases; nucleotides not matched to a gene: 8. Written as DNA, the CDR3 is TGTGCCAGCAGCGTAGATCTCCGGGACAGAAATAATTCACCCCTCCACTTT. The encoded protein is CASSVDLRDRNNSPLHF. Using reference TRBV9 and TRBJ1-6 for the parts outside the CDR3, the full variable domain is DSGVTQTPKHLITATGQRVTLRCSPRSGDLSVYWYQQSLDQGLQFLIQYYNGEERAKGNILERFSAQQFPDLHSELNLSSLELGDSALYFCASSVDLRDRNNSPLHFGNGTRLTVT.

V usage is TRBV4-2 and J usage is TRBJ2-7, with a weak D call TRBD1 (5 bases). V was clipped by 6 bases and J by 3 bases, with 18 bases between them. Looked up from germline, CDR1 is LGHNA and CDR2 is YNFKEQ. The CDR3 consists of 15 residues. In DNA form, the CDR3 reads TGTGCCAGCAGTCCTTCCCTTGGACAAGGCTACGAGCAGTACTTC. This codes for CASSPSLGQGYEQYF.